These 30 T cell receptor beta chains share one sample of origin, sequenced in a study of molecular identifiers for immune sequencing clone quantification. TCRdb re-called the PCR reads through MiXCR, storing one row per CDR3 protein. Of 60,000 to 80,000 distinct CDR3 sequences listed, around 18% are singletons. The specimen was naive CD8+ T cells from blood, with Jurkat cell RNA spiked in. Noted subset: FACS-sorted CD8+CD4-CCR7+CD45RA+ naive T cells. These TCRs come from a human donor in good health. Some libraries in this study had Jurkat cell RNA spiked in.

This clonotype was picked up many times. The chain employs TRBV29-1 and TRBJ2-4; 8 nucleotides match TRBD2. With 0 bases clipped from V and 7 bases from J, the junction kept 8 bases outside the gene matches. Germline lookup yields CDR1 SQVTM and CDR2 ANQGSEA. The CDR3 runs to 15 residues. CDR3 coding DNA: TGCAGCGTTGAAGACGGCGGGAGGCCGGGGAACATTCAGTACTTC. Protein: CSVEDGGRPGNIQYF.

Regarding this clonotype: A read error may account for a junction end that differs from germline. CDR3 DNA sequence: TGTGCCAGCAGCTTAACAGTATTAGAGACCCAGTGCTTC. Encoded protein: CASSLTVLETQCF. V gene TRBV7-9 combines with J gene TRBJ2-5; D is unclear. This CDR3 spans 13 amino acids. The germline gives CDR1 SEHNR, CDR2 FQNEAQ (reference sequence).

This clonotype was counted at least ten times. The genes are TRBV27 and TRBJ2-1, with D uncertain. This CDR3 contains 15 residues. CDR1 and CDR2 (germline): MNHEY, SMNVEV (reference sequence). The V end lost 2 bases, the J end lost 0 bases, and 8 bases lay between the germline ends. The CDR3 bases are TGTGCCAGCAGTTTAGGTTCAAGCTCCTACAATGAGCAGTTCTTC. This sequence encodes CASSLGSSSYNEQFF.

This clonotype was seen many times. CDR3 protein: CASSTGLAGRDTQYF. The CDR3 bases are TGTGCCAGCAGTACGGGACTAGCGGGACGGGATACGCAGTATTTT. The chain uses TRBV6-5 and TRBJ2-3; TRBD2 matches 13 bases. V was pared by 5 bases and J by 6 bases, with 5 bases of the junction left unmatched. Germline V gene sequence: CDR1 MNHEY, CDR2 SVGAGI. CDR3 length: 15 amino acids.

This clonotype was seen ten or more times. This CDR3 is CASSPGRGADTQYF. CDR3 DNA sequence: TGTGCCAGCAGCCCCGGTAGAGGGGCAGATACGCAGTATTTT. The chain recombines TRBV5-8 with TRBJ2-3; D may correspond to TRBD1 or TRBD2 (5 bases each). Deletions cut 4 bases from V and 4 bases from J, with 13 bases between. Germline CDR1 reads SGHTS; CDR2 reads YDEGEE. This CDR3 contains 14 residues.

The chain uses TRBV5-6 and TRBJ2-7, with D possibly being TRBD1 (6 bases). Germline V lookup: CDR1 SGHDT, CDR2 YYEEEE. V was pared by 2 bases and J by 5 bases, with 11 bases between. The CDR3 has 13 residues. CDR3 DNA sequence: TGTGCCAGCAGCTTTGGGTCAGGGGACGAGCAGTACTTC. Protein: CASSFGSGDEQYF.

This clonotype was seen a few times. Given a much more abundant clone one base away, this may be a read error. CDR3 DNA sequence: TGCGCCAGCAGTTCGGGGGTAAGCTCCTACGAGCAGTACTTC. This sequence encodes CASSSGVSSYEQYF. The chain links TRBV5-1 to TRBJ2-7; D is possibly TRBD2 (6 bases). Trimming shortened V by 5 bases and J by 0 bases, and 12 bases separated the two germline ends. Germline V gene lookup returns CDR1 SGHRS and CDR2 YFSETQ. CDR3 length equals 14 residues.

This clonotype was recorded many times. This chain connects TRBV4-1 to TRBJ1-1, with D unclear. In germline, CDR1 is MGHRA, CDR2 YSYEKL. The length of the CDR3 is 16 residues. The ends were cut back, 2 bases at V and 3 bases at J, with 16 bases in the middle. The CDR3 sequence: CASSQLTTLQYTEAFF. DNA of the CDR3: TGCGCCAGCAGCCAACTAACTACCTTACAGTACACTGAAGCTTTCTTT.

At least ten counts were recorded for this clonotype. CDR3 protein: CASSLAAAYEQYF. The CDR3 DNA reads as TGTGCCAGCAGTTTGGCAGCAGCCTACGAGCAGTACTTC. The chain uses TRBV28 and TRBJ2-7, with D unclear. This CDR3 contains 13 residues. Trimming shortened V by 3 bases and J by 2 bases, and 8 bases separated the two germline ends. Germline CDR1 MDHEN, CDR2 SYDVKM.

This clonotype was seen at least ten times. This chain uses TRBV15 with TRBJ2-2, with TRBD2 matching 10 bases. Germline V gene lookup returns CDR1 LNHNV and CDR2 YYDKDF (reference sequence). V lost 7 bases to trimming and J lost 3 bases; unmatched junction nucleotides: 5. There are 15 residues in the CDR3. The DNA for the CDR3 is TGTGCCACCAAGACTAGCGGGTTCGACACCGGGGAGCTGTTTTTT. It translates to CATKTSGFDTGELFF.

This clonotype has only one observation. A read error is possible here, since a much larger clone lies one base away. This rearrangement joins TRBV14 to TRBJ1-6; the D is unclear. The CDR3 runs 17 residues. Germline V gene data show CDR1 as SGHDN and CDR2 as FVKESK. CDR3 amino acids: CASSQDKGTSYNPPLHF. The CDR3, as DNA: TGTGCCAGCAGCCAAGATAAGGGAACCTCCTATAATCCACCCCTCCACTTT.

This clonotype has a handful of counts. This sequence may be a read error, since a much larger clone differs from it by one base. DNA for the CDR3: TGCGCCGGCAGCCAAGATAGGGGGGGCGCAGATGAGCAGTTCTTC. This encodes CAGSQDRGGADEQFF. The V and J genes are TRBV4-3 and TRBJ2-1; weak D call: TRBD2 (7 bases). The CDR3 has 15 amino acids. Per the germline V gene, CDR1 is LGHNA and CDR2 is YSLEER.

This clonotype was picked up a small number of times. A much larger clone is a single base away; this may be a read error. J is TRBJ2-5 and V is TRBV7-2, with 12 bases that match TRBD2. The germline V gene encodes CDR1 SGHTA and CDR2 FQGNSA. The trim removed 5 bases at V and 5 bases at J, leaving 9 bases unmatched. CDR3 length: 16 amino acids. CDR3 amino acids: CASSPRLAGVLETQYF. Here the CDR3 DNA reads TGTGCCAGCAGCCCCCGACTAGCGGGAGTGTTGGAGACCCAGTACTTC. Full variable domain (remainder filled in from reference TRBV7-2 and TRBJ2-5): GAGVSQSPSNKVTEKGKDVELRCDPISGHTALYWYRQSLGQGLEFLIYFQGNSAPDKSGLPSDRFSAERTGGSVSTLTIQRTQQEDSAVYLCASSPRLAGVLETQYFGPGTRLLVL.

V usage is TRBV7-9 and J usage is TRBJ2-1, with TRBD2 matching 7 bases. The CDR3 has 14 residues. J gave up 7 bases and V 6 bases, and 9 bases lay outside the gene matches. Germline V gene data show CDR1 as SEHNR and CDR2 as FQNEAQ (reference sequence). The CDR3 DNA reads TGTGCCAGCAGTTTCGGCGGGAGTAATAATGAGCAGTTCTTC. Its translation is CASSFGGSNNEQFF.

This clonotype was seen repeatedly, ten times or more. V usage is TRBV6-5 and J usage is TRBJ2-7; D ambiguous. Germline-derived CDR1 and CDR2 are MNHEY and SVGAGI. The CDR3 contains 14 residues. V gave up 4 bases and J gave up 3 bases, with 13 bases separating them. The CDR3 region is CASSSIGQFYEQYF. As DNA, the CDR3 is TGTGCCAGCAGTTCTATCGGGCAGTTCTACGAGCAGTACTTC.

On this clonotype itself: A single base separates this from a much larger clone, so it may be a read error. The chain recombines TRBV4-2 with TRBJ2-7, with a possible D match to TRBD1 (5 bases). Germline loops: CDR1 LGHNA, CDR2 YNFKEQ. The CDR3 length is 15 residues. The CDR3 DNA reads TGTGTCAGCAGCCAAAGTAAGGGGATCTCCTACGAGCAGTACTTC. Protein product: CVSSQSKGISYEQYF.

The table lists this clonotype with many counts. The chain uses TRBV29-1 and TRBJ2-1; TRBD2 matches 9 bases. The V gene's germline CDR1 is SQVTM and CDR2 ANQGSEA. The CDR3 consists of 15 residues. J gave up 0 bases and V 5 bases, and 5 bases lay outside the gene matches. The CDR3: CSVSVAGASYNEQFF. The CDR3 coding sequence is TGCAGCGTTTCAGTAGCGGGAGCCTCCTACAATGAGCAGTTCTTC.

There are many counts of this clonotype. The chain joins TRBV6-6 to TRBJ2-7; D ambiguous. The germline V gene encodes CDR1 MNHNY and CDR2 SVGAGI (reference sequence). The CDR3 contains 14 residues. Trimming stripped 2 bases from V and 2 bases from J, with 10 bases between. The CDR3 nucleotides read TGTGCCAGCAGTTACCCTACCCACCCCTACGAGCAGTACTTC. Its protein is CASSYPTHPYEQYF.

This clonotype was picked up many times. The chain links TRBV4-1 to TRBJ2-2; unclear D gene. Trimming took 6 bases from V and 1 from J, leaving 9 bases between them. The CDR3 covers 14 residues. The germline gives CDR1 MGHRA, CDR2 YSYEKL. CDR3 coding DNA: TGCGCCAGCAGTCCAAGGCAGAACACCGGGGAGCTGTTTTTT. It codes for CASSPRQNTGELFF.

The V and J genes are TRBV12-3 or TRBV12-4 and TRBJ2-2, with D possibly TRBD1 on 5 matching bases. Trimming took off 5 bases at V and 2 bases at J, with 9 bases between the two ends. This CDR3 spans 14 amino acids. Here the CDR3 reads CASSLRANTGELFF. In DNA, the CDR3 is TGTGCCAGCAGTCTCAGGGCAAACACCGGGGAGCTGTTTTTT.

This clonotype has a handful of counts. A read error is possible here, since a much larger clone lies one base away. The chain joins TRBV6-2 or TRBV6-3 to TRBJ2-1; no firm D call. Trimming took off 2 bases at V and 4 bases at J, with 3 bases between the two ends. Germline assignment: CDR1 MNHEY and CDR2 SVGEGT. CDR3 length equals 12 residues. The CDR3 DNA reads as TGTGCCAGCAGTTACGGGTACAATGAGCAGTTCTTC. The encoded protein is CASSYGYNEQFF.

A remark on this clonotype: A much larger clonotype is one base distant, so this may be a read error. This chain links TRBV27 with TRBJ2-3, with a weak D call TRBD2 (5 bases). Germline CDR1 and CDR2: MNHEY and SMNVEV (reference sequence). This CDR3 region has 17 residues. V shed 3 bases and J shed 1 base, with 17 bases lying between them. The CDR3 DNA reads as TGTGCCAGCAGTTTCTACGAAGGACTGCAGGGCACAGATACGCAGTATTTT. This sequence encodes CASSFYEGLQGTDTQYF.

Ten or more counts support this clonotype. The CDR3, as DNA: TGCGCCAGCAGCTCAGGACTAGCGGGCCTTCAAGAGACCCAGTACTTC. Translation gives CASSSGLAGLQETQYF. J is TRBJ2-5 and V is TRBV5-1; 11 nucleotides align to TRBD2. CDR1 is SGHRS, CDR2 YFSETQ, per germline. Trimming removed 3 bases from V and 2 bases from J; junction bases left unmatched: 6. The CDR3 totals 16 residues. The full variable domain, in which reference TRBV5-1 and TRBJ2-5 provide the parts outside the CDR3, is KAGVTQTPRYLIKTRGQQVTLSCSPISGHRSVSWYQQTPGQGLQFLFEYFSETQRNKGNFPGRFSGRQFSNSRSEMNVSTLELGDSALYLCASSSGLAGLQETQYFGPGTRLLVL.

Here the CDR3 reads CASSPDGRLAGSGTQYF. The CDR3 nucleotides read TGTGCCAGCAGCCCCGACGGAAGACTAGCGGGATCCGGGACCCAGTACTTC. The V call is TRBV7-2, the J call TRBJ2-5; the match to TRBD2 covers 11 bases. The CDR3 has 17 residues. The V and J ends lost 5 bases and 7 bases, in that order; junction bases with no gene match: 15. The germline gives CDR1 SGHTA, CDR2 FQGNSA.

This clonotype was seen repeatedly, ten times or more. The chain is built from TRBV6-5 and TRBJ1-2; D unclear. V was trimmed by 0 bases and J by 7 bases, leaving 9 bases between them. This CDR3 comprises 13 residues. Germline CDR1 reads MNHEY; CDR2 reads SVGAGI. The CDR3 sequence: CASSYSRASGYTF. As DNA, the CDR3 is TGTGCCAGCAGTTACTCGAGAGCTTCTGGCTACACCTTC.

At least ten counts were recorded for this clonotype. The chain links TRBV7-9 to TRBJ2-3; D is undetermined. Trimming took off 5 bases at V and 8 bases at J, with 14 bases between the two ends. The length of the CDR3 is 13 residues. Germline V lookup: CDR1 SEHNR, CDR2 FQNEAQ (reference sequence). For the CDR3, the DNA is TGTGCCAGCAGCCCCCCCGCGCACGGTACGCAGTATTTT. It is translated as CASSPPAHGTQYF.

The table lists this clonotype with many counts. CDR3: CASSQDHPGQRPVEQYF. The CDR3 coding sequence is TGCGCCAGCAGCCAAGATCACCCGGGACAGAGGCCGGTCGAGCAGTACTTC. This chain joins TRBV4-3 and TRBJ2-7, with 7 bases identical to TRBD1. The CDR3 loop spans 17 amino acids. With 0 bases clipped from V and 6 bases from J, the junction kept 14 bases outside the gene matches. CDR1 and CDR2 from the germline V gene are LGHNA and YSLEER.

This clonotype was seen many times. The chain combines TRBV9 with TRBJ2-3; D gene uncertain. CDR1 and CDR2 from the germline V gene are SGDLS and YYNGEE. CDR3 length: 15 amino acids. The V end was cut by 5 bases, the J end by 1 base, with 14 bases between. The DNA of the CDR3 is TGTGCCAGCAGTTATGGTTCGGGCCGCACAGATACGCAGTATTTT. As protein: CASSYGSGRTDTQYF. Complete variable domain (other parts from reference TRBV9 and TRBJ2-3): DSGVTQTPKHLITATGQRVTLRCSPRSGDLSVYWYQQSLDQGLQFLIQYYNGEERAKGNILERFSAQQFPDLHSELNLSSLELGDSALYFCASSYGSGRTDTQYFGPGTRLTVL.

The table lists this clonotype with many counts. The chain uses TRBV3-1 and TRBJ2-7; 11 nucleotides agree with TRBD2. The CDR3 contains 15 residues. V shed 4 bases, J shed 0 bases, and the junction held 2 bases outside the gene matches. CDR1 LGHDT and CDR2 YNNKEL come from the germline V gene (reference sequence). The chain's CDR3 is CASSPGTSGSYEQYF. The CDR3 DNA reads TGTGCCAGCAGCCCCGGGACTAGCGGCTCCTACGAGCAGTACTTC.

This clonotype was seen a few times. CDR3: CASTLGRGAGYEQYF. The CDR3 DNA reads TGTGCCAGCACCCTGGGTAGGGGGGCCGGATACGAGCAGTACTTC. This rearrangement joins TRBV11-1 to TRBJ2-7; D is perhaps TRBD1 or TRBD2 (6 bases each). The CDR3 extends over 15 amino acids. Germline assignment: CDR1 SGHAT and CDR2 FQDESV (reference sequence). Trimming took 7 bases from V and 4 from J, leaving 20 bases between them.